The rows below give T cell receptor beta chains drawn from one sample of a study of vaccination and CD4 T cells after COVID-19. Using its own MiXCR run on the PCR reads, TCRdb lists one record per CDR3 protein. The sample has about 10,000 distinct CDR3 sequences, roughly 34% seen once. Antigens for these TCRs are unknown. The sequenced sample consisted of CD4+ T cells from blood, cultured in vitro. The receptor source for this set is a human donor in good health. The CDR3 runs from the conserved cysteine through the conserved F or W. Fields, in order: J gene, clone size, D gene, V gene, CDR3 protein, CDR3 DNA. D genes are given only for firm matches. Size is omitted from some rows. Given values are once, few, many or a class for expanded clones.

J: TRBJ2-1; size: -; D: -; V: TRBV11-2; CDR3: CASSKTGNPYNEQFF; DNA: TGTGCCAGCAGTAAAACCGGGAACCCCTACAATGAGCAGTTCTTC
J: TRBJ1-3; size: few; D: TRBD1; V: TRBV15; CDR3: CATSRDGQAHSGNTIYF; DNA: TGTGCCACCAGCAGAGATGGACAGGCCCACTCTGGAAACACCATATATTTT
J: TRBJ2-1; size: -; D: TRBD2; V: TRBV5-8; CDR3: CAGERGRDNEQFF; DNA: TGTGCCGGAGAGCGGGGCAGAGATAATGAGCAGTTCTTC
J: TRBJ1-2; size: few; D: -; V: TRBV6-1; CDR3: CASSNIINGTAPARYTF; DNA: TGTGCCAGCAGCAACATTATTAACGGGACGGCCCCGGCACGCTACACCTTC
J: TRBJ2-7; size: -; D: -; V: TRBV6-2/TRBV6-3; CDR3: CASSSLARQYF; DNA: TGTGCCAGCAGTTCCCTAGCTCGTCAGTACTTC
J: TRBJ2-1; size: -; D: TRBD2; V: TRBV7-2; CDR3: CASSLASGTRGGRNEQFF; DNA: TGTGCCAGCAGCTTAGCCAGCGGGACTAGGGGTGGTAGGAATGAGCAGTTCTTC
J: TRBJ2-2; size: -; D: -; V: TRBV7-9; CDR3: CASSAPLRGGELFF; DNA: TGTGCCAGCAGCGCCCCGCTCAGGGGAGGGGAGCTGTTTTTT
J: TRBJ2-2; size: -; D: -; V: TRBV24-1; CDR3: CATSDTKWTANTGELFF; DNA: TGTGCCACCAGTGACACCAAGTGGACAGCGAACACCGGGGAGCTGTTTTTT
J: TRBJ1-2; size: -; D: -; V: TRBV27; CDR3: CASSSPGNYGYTF; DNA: TGTGCCAGCAGTTCTCCGGGAAACTATGGCTACACCTTC
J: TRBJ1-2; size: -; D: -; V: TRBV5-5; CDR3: CASSSQLDGTGYTF; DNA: TGTGCCAGCAGCTCACAACTGGACGGAACGGGTTACACCTTC
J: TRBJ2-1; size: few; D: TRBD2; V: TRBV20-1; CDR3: CSARDRGAGPKFF; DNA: TGCAGTGCTAGAGATCGGGGAGCGGGACCGAAGTTCTTC
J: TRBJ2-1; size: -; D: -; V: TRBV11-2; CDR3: CASSPPLGGIHNEQFF; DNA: TGTGCCAGCAGCCCTCCCCTTGGCGGGATCCACAATGAGCAGTTCTTC
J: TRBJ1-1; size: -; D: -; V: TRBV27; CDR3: CASSFASYTEAFF; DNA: TGTGCCAGCAGTTTCGCGAGTTACACTGAAGCTTTCTTT
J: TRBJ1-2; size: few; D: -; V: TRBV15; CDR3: CATSRDLVRDGYTF; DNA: TGTGCCACCAGCAGAGATCTCGTGAGAGATGGCTACACCTTC
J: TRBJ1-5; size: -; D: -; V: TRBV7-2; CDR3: CASSRTDYSNQPQHF; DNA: TGTGCCAGCAGCCGGACAGATTATAGCAATCAGCCCCAGCATTTT
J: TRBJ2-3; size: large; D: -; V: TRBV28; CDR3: CATPGNEGTDTQYF; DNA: TGTGCCACCCCCGGGAACGAGGGCACAGATACGCAGTATTTT
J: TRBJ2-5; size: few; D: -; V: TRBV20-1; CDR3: CSALRLLETQYF; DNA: TGCAGTGCTCTAAGGCTTTTAGAGACCCAGTACTTC
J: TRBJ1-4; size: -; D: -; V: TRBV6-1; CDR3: CASSEPGASEKLFF; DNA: TGTGCCAGCAGTGAGCCAGGGGCCAGTGAAAAACTGTTTTTT
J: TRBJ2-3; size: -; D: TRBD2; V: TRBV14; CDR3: CASSQVRLAGVADTQYF; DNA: TGTGCCAGCAGCCAAGTACGCCTAGCGGGAGTAGCAGATACGCAGTATTTT
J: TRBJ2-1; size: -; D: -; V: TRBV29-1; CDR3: CSVPRGDYNNEQFF; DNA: TGCAGCGTCCCTAGGGGCGATTACAACAATGAGCAGTTCTTC
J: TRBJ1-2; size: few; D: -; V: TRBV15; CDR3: CATSRDPKTTNYGYTF; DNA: TGTGCCACCAGCAGAGATCCTAAGACGACGAACTATGGCTACACCTTC
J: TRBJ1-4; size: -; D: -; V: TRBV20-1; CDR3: CSARDRDEKLFF; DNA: TGCAGTGCTAGAGACAGGGATGAAAAACTGTTTTTT
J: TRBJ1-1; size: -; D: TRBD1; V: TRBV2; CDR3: CASWGTGMNTEAFF; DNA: TGTGCCAGCTGGGGGACAGGGATGAACACTGAAGCTTTCTTT
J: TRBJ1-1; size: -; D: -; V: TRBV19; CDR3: CASSSQLNTEAFF; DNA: TGTGCCAGTAGTAGTCAGCTGAACACTGAAGCTTTCTTT
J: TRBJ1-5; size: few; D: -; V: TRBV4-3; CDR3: CASSQDRGQPQHF; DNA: TGCGCCAGCAGCCAAGATAGGGGTCAGCCCCAGCATTTT
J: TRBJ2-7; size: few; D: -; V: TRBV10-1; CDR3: CASSERDHSYEQYF; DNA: TGCGCCAGCAGTGAAAGGGACCACTCCTACGAGCAGTACTTC